This T cell receptor (beta chain) was found in a study of shared clonotypes between healthy human individuals. Study summary: CD4 naive and CD4 memory each took three plates per donor, while CD8 naive took two and CD8 memory one.

With V trimmed by 4 bases and J by 5 bases, 6 bases remained unmatched. Germline V CDR1 and CDR2: SGHDT, YYEEEE. The CDR3 spans 15 residues. Study results and limitations: Among donors, clonotype sharing was expected to be affected by sequencing depth.

About this clone itself: What it binds is unknown.

Assay used: immunoSEQ multiplex PCR; TCRdb lists only in-frame clones, some missing. In the table there are about 1.1 million clones, roughly 77% of which are singletons. From CD4+ cells came CD45RA+ naive and CD45RA-negative memory subsets. Source material: memory CD4+ T cells from PBMCs. Subset reported: CD45RA-negative fraction. This rearrangement joins TRBV5-6 to TRBJ2-5, with 12 bases fitting TRBD1. The clonotype comes from a man aged 18 to 29 in good health. Some clones in this sample may be carry-over from other donors' samples. For the CDR3, the DNA is TGTGCCAGCAGCCCCGGGACAGGGGGCATGGAGACCCAGTACTTC. This sequence encodes CASSPGTGGMETQYF.